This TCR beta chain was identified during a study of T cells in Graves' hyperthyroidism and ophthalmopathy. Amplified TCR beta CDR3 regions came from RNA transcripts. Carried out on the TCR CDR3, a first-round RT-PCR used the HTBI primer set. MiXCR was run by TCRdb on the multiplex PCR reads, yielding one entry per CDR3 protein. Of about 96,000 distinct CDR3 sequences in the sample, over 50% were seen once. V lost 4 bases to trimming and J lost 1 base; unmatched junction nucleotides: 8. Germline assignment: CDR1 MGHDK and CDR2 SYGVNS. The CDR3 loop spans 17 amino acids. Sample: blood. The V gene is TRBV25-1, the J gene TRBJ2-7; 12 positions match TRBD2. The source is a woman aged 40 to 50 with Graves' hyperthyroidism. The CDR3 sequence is CASSASLGLAGSYEQYF. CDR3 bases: TGTGCCAGCAGTGCTAGCTTGGGACTAGCGGGTTCCTACGAGCAGTACTTC.